This TCR beta chain was documented in a study of cytomegalovirus exposure and HLA in healthy donors. Overall study findings and caveats: In a later analysis, a genetic analysis reported fewer productive-TCR N-insertions in an Asian-associated ancestry cluster than the cohort average. In most subjects, TCR beta sequences reportedly gave accurate predictions of HLA-A and HLA-B alleles. Several top significant clusters appeared, in a later analysis, to be linked to common viral pathogens. The authors later found most CMV-associated TCR beta chains appeared HLA-restricted.

V lost 5 bases and J 1 base, leaving 8 bases between the germline ends. The CDR3 length is 13 residues. The V gene's germline CDR1 is LNHDA and CDR2 SQIVND (reference sequence). Points on this clone: Its antigen is as yet unknown.

Vbeta (60) and Jbeta (13) primers were used in the PCR. Clones were sequenced by immunoSEQ multiplex PCR, and TCRdb holds only the in-frame ones, with some missing. The repertoire holds tens of thousands of clones, with 75% to 80% as singletons. This sequence was found in a woman in her forties in good health and CMV-seropositive. V usage is TRBV19 and J usage is TRBJ1-1; no definite D call. The sample comprised PBMCs. The CDR3 region is CASSPRQNTEAFF. The CDR3 coding sequence is TGTGCCAGTAGTCCAAGACAGAACACTGAAGCTTTCTTT.